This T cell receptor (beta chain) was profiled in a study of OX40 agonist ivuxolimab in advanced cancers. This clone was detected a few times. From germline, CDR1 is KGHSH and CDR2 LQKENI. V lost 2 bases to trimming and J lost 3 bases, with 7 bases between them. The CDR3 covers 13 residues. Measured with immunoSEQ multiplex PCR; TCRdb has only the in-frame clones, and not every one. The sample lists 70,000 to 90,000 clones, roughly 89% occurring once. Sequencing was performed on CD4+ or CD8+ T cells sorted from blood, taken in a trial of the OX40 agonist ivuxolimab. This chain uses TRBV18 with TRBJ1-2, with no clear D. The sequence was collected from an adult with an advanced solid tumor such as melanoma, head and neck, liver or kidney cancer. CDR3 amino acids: CASSPSQYYGYTF. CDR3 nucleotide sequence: TGTGCCAGCTCACCATCCCAGTACTATGGCTACACCTTC.